Below, 11 T cell receptor beta chains from the same sample are listed, as sequenced in a study of cytomegalovirus exposure and HLA in healthy donors (dated by TCRdb to about 2017). The library was generated by the immunoSEQ multiplex PCR assay. A mixture of 60 forward primers for TCR Vbeta segments and 13 reverse primers for TCR Jbeta segments was used in the multiplex PCR. The immuneACCESS repertoire file appears here via TCRdb, limited to in-frame rearrangements. These files lack a portion of the clones; in checked studies, under half of the deficit traces to unresolved V genes, and the cause of the others is not known. This sample is represented by 100,000 to 150,000 clones; over 9.5% of them were singletons. The biggest ten clones account for 4% to 5% of the sample. Material: PBMCs. The receptors were gathered from a woman under 30 in good health and CMV-seropositive.

This sequence joins TRBV6-5 and TRBJ1-4; D remains unclear. In germline, CDR1 is MNHEY, CDR2 SVGAGI. The CDR3 runs 11 residues. Trimming took 5 bases from V and 13 from J, leaving 11 bases between them. The DNA of the CDR3 is TGTGCCAGCAGTGAAGGATGGAGACTGTTTTTT. Its protein product is CASSEGWRLFF.

This clone was seen only a few times. This rearrangement joins TRBV28 to TRBJ2-3, with a weak D call TRBD1 (5 bases). With 6 bases removed from V and 0 bases from J, the gap between germline ends came to 16 bases. The CDR3 spans 16 residues. Per germline, CDR1 MDHEN and CDR2 SYDVKM. The CDR3 nucleotides read TGTGCCAGCAGCTCCCCATACAGGTCTAGCACAGATACGCAGTATTTT. It is translated as CASSSPYRSSTDTQYF.

The CDR3 here is CAIGQSDEKLFF. CDR3 DNA: TGTGCCATTGGACAGTCTGATGAAAAACTGTTTTTT. The chain recombines TRBV10-3 with TRBJ1-4, with D tentatively TRBD1 (6 bases). Trimming stripped 9 bases from V and 6 bases from J, with 11 bases between. The CDR3 extends over 12 amino acids. The germline V gene encodes CDR1 ENHRY and CDR2 SYGVKD.

This chain connects TRBV7-9 to TRBJ1-1; D possibly corresponds to TRBD1 (6 bases). CDR3 size: 14 residues. Germline assignment: CDR1 SEHNR and CDR2 FQNEAQ (reference sequence). Trimming removed 5 bases at V and 2 bases at J, with 12 bases between. CDR3 in amino acids: CASSTQGKNTEAFF. DNA for the CDR3: TGTGCCAGCAGCACCCAGGGGAAAAACACTGAAGCTTTCTTT.

The chain combines TRBV4-1 with TRBJ2-2; D unresolved. The V gene lost 2 bases and the J gene lost 6 bases, with 7 bases spanning the gap. The CDR3 contains 13 residues. Per the germline V gene, CDR1 is MGHRA and CDR2 is YSYEKL. The CDR3 nucleotides read TGCGCCAGCAGCCAATCAACACCCGGGGAGCTGTTTTTT. Translation: CASSQSTPGELFF.

This clone was seen more than once but under ten times. This chain links TRBV11-2 with TRBJ1-6; no firm D call. The CDR3 has 15 amino acids. Trimming cost V 5 bases and J 8 bases, with 16 bases left between them. Germline V CDR1 and CDR2: SGHAT, FQNNGV. The CDR3 nucleotides are TGTGCCAGCAGCCCCAGCGACGGGAAATATTCACCCCTCCACTTT. This encodes CASSPSDGKYSPLHF.

The genes are TRBV10-3 and TRBJ2-4; TRBD2 is a possible D gene (5 bases). This CDR3 is built from 12 residues. Germline V CDR1 and CDR2: ENHRY, SYGVKD. The germline V and J ends were trimmed by 0 bases and 10 bases, with 7 bases remaining between them. The CDR3 region is CAISESTGIQYF. Written as DNA, the CDR3 is TGTGCCATCAGTGAGTCGACGGGGATTCAGTACTTC.

This clone turned up a few times. The chain joins TRBV13 to TRBJ2-7; TRBD2 matches at 8 bases. The CDR3 covers 14 residues. Germline-derived CDR1 and CDR2 are PRHDT and FYEKMQ (reference sequence). V was clipped by 2 bases and J by 7 bases; unmatched bases: 7. In nucleotides, the CDR3 is TGTGCCAGCAGCTTATTCGGGAGGGCAGGAGAGCAGTACTTC. Translating gives CASSLFGRAGEQYF.

V gene TRBV25-1 combines with J gene TRBJ1-3; D is unclear. This CDR3 is 16 amino acids long. Germline V gene data show CDR1 as MGHDK and CDR2 as SYGVNS. V gave up 6 bases and J gave up 4 bases, with 19 bases separating them. This CDR3 is CASSPTWAVFGNTIYF. CDR3 nucleotide sequence: TGTGCCAGCAGCCCAACCTGGGCCGTCTTCGGAAACACCATATATTTT. The full variable domain, with the rest looked up from reference TRBV25-1 and TRBJ1-3, is EADIYQTPRYLVIGTGKKITLECSQTMGHDKMYWYQQDPGMELHLIHYSYGVNSTEKGDLSSESTVSRIRTEHFPLTLESARPSHTSQYLCASSPTWAVFGNTIYFGEGSWLTVV.

This clone has just a few counts. Other DNA sequences in the sample encode the same CDR3. The chain is built from TRBV9 and TRBJ2-2; TRBD2 matches at 7 bases. The CDR3 spans 15 residues. The V gene's germline CDR1 is SGDLS and CDR2 YYNGEE. The V segment lost 0 bases and the J segment 4 bases; nucleotides outside the gene matches: 3. The CDR3 here is CASSVVERGTGELFF. The CDR3 DNA reads as TGTGCCAGCAGCGTAGTAGAGCGGGGCACCGGGGAGCTGTTTTTT.

This clone has just a few counts. The chain combines TRBV14 with TRBJ2-3, with 8 bases aligning to TRBD2. V dropped 2 bases and J dropped 5; count of bases not matched to a gene: 9. Per germline, CDR1 SGHDN and CDR2 FVKESK. This CDR3 spans 16 amino acids. The CDR3 reads CASSQTLAERGDTQYF. CDR3 nucleotides: TGTGCCAGCAGCCAAACACTAGCGGAGCGGGGAGATACGCAGTATTTT.